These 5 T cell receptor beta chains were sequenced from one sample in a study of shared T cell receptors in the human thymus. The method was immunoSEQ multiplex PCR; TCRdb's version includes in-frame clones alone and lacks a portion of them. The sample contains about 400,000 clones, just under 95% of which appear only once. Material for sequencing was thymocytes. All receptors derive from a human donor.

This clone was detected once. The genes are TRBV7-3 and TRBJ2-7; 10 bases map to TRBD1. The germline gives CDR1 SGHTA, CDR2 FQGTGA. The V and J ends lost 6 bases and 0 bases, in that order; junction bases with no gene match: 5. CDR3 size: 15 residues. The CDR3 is CASSPGTGDSYEQYF. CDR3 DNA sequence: TGTGCCAGCAGTCCCGGGACAGGGGACTCCTACGAGCAGTACTTC.

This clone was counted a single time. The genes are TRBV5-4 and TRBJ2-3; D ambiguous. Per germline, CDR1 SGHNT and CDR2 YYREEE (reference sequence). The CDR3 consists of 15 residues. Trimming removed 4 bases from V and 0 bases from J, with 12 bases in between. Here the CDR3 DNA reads TGTGCCAGCAGCCCCGCCCCCCTAAGCACAGATACGCAGTATTTT. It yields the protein CASSPAPLSTDTQYF.

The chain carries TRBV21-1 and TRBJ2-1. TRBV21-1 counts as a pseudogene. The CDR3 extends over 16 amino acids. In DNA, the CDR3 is TGTGCCAGCAGCAAAGAGGTCGGAAGCTCCTACAATGAGCAGTTCTTC. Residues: CASSKEVGSSYNEQFF.

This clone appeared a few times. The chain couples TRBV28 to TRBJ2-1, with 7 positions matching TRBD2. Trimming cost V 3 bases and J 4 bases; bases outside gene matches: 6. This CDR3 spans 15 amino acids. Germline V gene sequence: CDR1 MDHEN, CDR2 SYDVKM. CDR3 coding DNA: TGTGCCAGCAGTTTGGGCCTAGCGGTGTACAATGAGCAGTTCTTC. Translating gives CASSLGLAVYNEQFF.

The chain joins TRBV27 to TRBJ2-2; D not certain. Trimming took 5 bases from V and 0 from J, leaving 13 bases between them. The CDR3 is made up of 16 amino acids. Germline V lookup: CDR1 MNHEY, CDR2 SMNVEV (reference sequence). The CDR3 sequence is CASSLEAPANTGELFF. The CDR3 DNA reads TGTGCCAGCAGTCTAGAGGCACCGGCGAACACCGGGGAGCTGTTTTTT.